A selection of T cell receptor beta chains follows, all from one sample in a study of blood T cells in healthy people across ages. One entry per CDR3 protein results from TCRdb running MiXCR on the 5' RACE reads. The sample has hundreds of thousands of distinct CDR3 sequences, around 36% seen once. The sequencing sample was made of blood. The receptors shown here come from a man between 18 and 35 years old in good health. The CDR3 runs from the conserved cysteine through the conserved F or W. Fields, in order: J gene, V gene, clone size, CDR3 length, D gene, CDR3 DNA, CDR3 protein. The D gene is left open where the match is weak. Size is stated for part of the rows, as once, few or many counts, or as a class when the clone is expanded.

j_call: TRBJ2-7; v_call: TRBV4-1; clone_size: many; cdr3_length: 18; d_call: .; cdr3_nt: TGCGCCAGCAGCCAAGATAAAACTTTCGGGCACAGCTCCTACGAGCAGTACTTC; cdr3_aa: CASSQDKTFGHSSYEQYF
j_call: TRBJ2-4; v_call: TRBV14; clone_size: .; cdr3_length: 20; d_call: .; cdr3_nt: TGTGCCAGCAGCCAAGAAGGACACTCACCGCTTGACCAAACCAAAAACATTCAGTACTTC; cdr3_aa: CASSQEGHSPLDQTKNIQYF
j_call: TRBJ2-7; v_call: TRBV20-1; clone_size: .; cdr3_length: 14; d_call: .; cdr3_nt: TGCAGTGCTAGAGGGTACAGCCACCTATTGGAGCAGTACTTC; cdr3_aa: CSARGYSHLLEQYF
j_call: TRBJ2-1; v_call: TRBV7-8; clone_size: .; cdr3_length: 18; d_call: TRBD1; cdr3_nt: TGTGCCAGCAGCCCAGCAGGGACAGGGCGCTCACAGTACAATGAGCAGTTCTTC; cdr3_aa: CASSPAGTGRSQYNEQFF
j_call: TRBJ1-1; v_call: TRBV4-2; clone_size: few; cdr3_length: 13; d_call: .; cdr3_nt: TGTGCCAGCAGCCAAACAGGAACCACTGAAGCTTTCTTT; cdr3_aa: CASSQTGTTEAFF
j_call: TRBJ2-5; v_call: TRBV14; clone_size: .; cdr3_length: 15; d_call: .; cdr3_nt: TGTGCCAGCAGCCGTACCGGGACACCTCGGGAGACCCAGTACTTC; cdr3_aa: CASSRTGTPRETQYF
j_call: TRBJ1-5; v_call: TRBV6-5; clone_size: few; cdr3_length: 14; d_call: .; cdr3_nt: TGTGCCAGCAGTTACGGGGAGGGGGGCGATCCCCAGCATTTT; cdr3_aa: CASSYGEGGDPQHF
j_call: TRBJ2-5; v_call: TRBV5-6; clone_size: .; cdr3_length: 16; d_call: .; cdr3_nt: TGTGCCAGCAGCTTGACCCCGACAGGACCCCAAGAGACCCAGTACTTC; cdr3_aa: CASSLTPTGPQETQYF
j_call: TRBJ2-3; v_call: TRBV6-5; clone_size: .; cdr3_length: 17; d_call: TRBD2; cdr3_nt: TGTGCCAGCAGTTACGGACTAGCGGGGGGTTACACAGATACGCAGTATTTT; cdr3_aa: CASSYGLAGGYTDTQYF
j_call: TRBJ2-3; v_call: TRBV7-2; clone_size: many; cdr3_length: 16; d_call: .; cdr3_nt: TGTGCCAGCAGCTTAGCGGGGACAACTAGCACAGATACGCAGTATTTT; cdr3_aa: CASSLAGTTSTDTQYF
j_call: TRBJ2-7; v_call: TRBV20-1; clone_size: few; cdr3_length: 14; d_call: .; cdr3_nt: TGCAGTGCTAGTCTTGGGGCAGATCTATACGAGCAGTACTTC; cdr3_aa: CSASLGADLYEQYF
j_call: TRBJ1-1; v_call: TRBV12-3/TRBV12-4; clone_size: .; cdr3_length: 17; d_call: .; cdr3_nt: TGTGCCAGCAGTTTAGCGCCGGGGCAGCCGGAGAACACTGAAGCTTTCTTT; cdr3_aa: CASSLAPGQPENTEAFF
j_call: TRBJ1-1; v_call: TRBV3-1; clone_size: .; cdr3_length: 15; d_call: .; cdr3_nt: TGTGCCAGCAGCCTTACGAGCAGGGGGAACACTGAAGCTTTCTTT; cdr3_aa: CASSLTSRGNTEAFF
j_call: TRBJ2-3; v_call: TRBV12-3/TRBV12-4; clone_size: .; cdr3_length: 15; d_call: TRBD1; cdr3_nt: TGTGCCAGCAGTCCGACAGGGTCCCGCACAGATACGCAGTATTTT; cdr3_aa: CASSPTGSRTDTQYF
j_call: TRBJ1-6; v_call: TRBV10-3; clone_size: few; cdr3_length: 13; d_call: .; cdr3_nt: TGTGCCATCAGGGACAGACTTGATTCACCCCTCCACTTT; cdr3_aa: CAIRDRLDSPLHF
j_call: TRBJ1-6; v_call: TRBV2; clone_size: .; cdr3_length: 19; d_call: .; cdr3_nt: TGTGCCAGCAGTGATCGGGTGGGCGCGAGACACTCACCTAATTCACCCCTCCACTTT; cdr3_aa: CASSDRVGARHSPNSPLHF
j_call: TRBJ2-2; v_call: TRBV20-1; clone_size: .; cdr3_length: 16; d_call: TRBD2; cdr3_nt: TGCAGTGCTAGAGGCGGGACTAGCGGGAACACCGGGGAGCTGTTTTTT; cdr3_aa: CSARGGTSGNTGELFF
j_call: TRBJ2-7; v_call: TRBV5-5; clone_size: few; cdr3_length: 15; d_call: TRBD1; cdr3_nt: TGTGCCAGCAGCCCCCCGGGACAGACAAAGTACGAGCAGTACTTC; cdr3_aa: CASSPPGQTKYEQYF
j_call: TRBJ2-3; v_call: TRBV4-2; clone_size: few; cdr3_length: 17; d_call: TRBD2; cdr3_nt: TGTGCCAGCAGCCCGAAGTGGACTAGCGGGGGCACAGATACGCAGTATTTT; cdr3_aa: CASSPKWTSGGTDTQYF
j_call: TRBJ1-2; v_call: TRBV6-1; clone_size: .; cdr3_length: 14; d_call: .; cdr3_nt: TGTGCAAGCAGAGTCGGACCGACCAACTATGGCTACACCTTC; cdr3_aa: CASRVGPTNYGYTF
j_call: TRBJ2-7; v_call: TRBV6-2/TRBV6-3; clone_size: .; cdr3_length: 13; d_call: .; cdr3_nt: TGTGCCAGCAGACGGCGGGACTCCTACGAGCAGTACTTC; cdr3_aa: CASRRRDSYEQYF
j_call: TRBJ2-1; v_call: TRBV13; clone_size: .; cdr3_length: 11; d_call: .; cdr3_nt: TGTGCCAGCAGCGTTTACCATGAGCAGTTCTTC; cdr3_aa: CASSVYHEQFF
j_call: TRBJ2-7; v_call: TRBV20-1; clone_size: once; cdr3_length: 17; d_call: TRBD2; cdr3_nt: TGCAGTGCTAGAGATGAGACTAGCGGGAGGGATAGCGGCGAGCAGTACTTC; cdr3_aa: CSARDETSGRDSGEQYF
j_call: TRBJ2-1; v_call: TRBV6-5; clone_size: few; cdr3_length: 14; d_call: TRBD1; cdr3_nt: TGTGCCAGCACGGGTGGCAGGGGGAACAATGAGCAGTTCTTC; cdr3_aa: CASTGGRGNNEQFF
j_call: TRBJ1-2; v_call: TRBV12-3/TRBV12-4; clone_size: few; cdr3_length: 15; d_call: .; cdr3_nt: TGTGCCAGCAGTCCCCAGGTTGGCGGGTCGGAGGGCTACACCTTC; cdr3_aa: CASSPQVGGSEGYTF
j_call: TRBJ1-1; v_call: TRBV7-8; clone_size: few; cdr3_length: 13; d_call: .; cdr3_nt: TGTGCCAGCAGCGGTAGACAGAACACTGAAGCTTTCTTT; cdr3_aa: CASSGRQNTEAFF
j_call: TRBJ1-5; v_call: TRBV6-2/TRBV6-3; clone_size: .; cdr3_length: 15; d_call: .; cdr3_nt: TGTGCCAGCAGTTATCCCCGGGGCAGCAATCAGCCCCAGCATTTT; cdr3_aa: CASSYPRGSNQPQHF
j_call: TRBJ2-2; v_call: TRBV6-1; clone_size: .; cdr3_length: 16; d_call: .; cdr3_nt: TGTGCCAGCAGCCTTGGGGGGTATTTAGGCACCGGGGAGCTGTTTTTT; cdr3_aa: CASSLGGYLGTGELFF
j_call: TRBJ1-2; v_call: TRBV6-6; clone_size: .; cdr3_length: 15; d_call: TRBD1; cdr3_nt: TGTGCCAGCAGTGACCTGACAGGGGTTGACTATGGCTACACCTTC; cdr3_aa: CASSDLTGVDYGYTF
j_call: TRBJ1-6; v_call: TRBV7-8; clone_size: .; cdr3_length: 14; d_call: TRBD1; cdr3_nt: TGTGCCAGCAGCCGGGACAGGGTCGATTCACCCCCCCACTTT; cdr3_aa: CASSRDRVDSPPHF
j_call: TRBJ2-3; v_call: TRBV14; clone_size: few; cdr3_length: 15; d_call: TRBD1; cdr3_nt: TGTGCCAGCAGCCGGACAGGGGGCCAGACCTCACCGCAGTATTTT; cdr3_aa: CASSRTGGQTSPQYF
j_call: TRBJ2-1; v_call: TRBV12-3/TRBV12-4; clone_size: many; cdr3_length: 16; d_call: TRBD1; cdr3_nt: TGTGCCAGCTGCCGGGACAGGGAACGGTCCGGCAATGAGCAGTTCTTC; cdr3_aa: CASCRDRERSGNEQFF
j_call: TRBJ1-6; v_call: TRBV30; clone_size: .; cdr3_length: 13; d_call: .; cdr3_nt: TGTGCCTGGAGTGTGGTCCAAAATTCACCCCTCCACTTT; cdr3_aa: CAWSVVQNSPLHF
j_call: TRBJ2-4; v_call: TRBV12-3/TRBV12-4; clone_size: many; cdr3_length: 16; d_call: .; cdr3_nt: TGTGCCAGCAGGTTAGAACCGGGACTGGCTAAAAACATTCAGTACTTC; cdr3_aa: CASRLEPGLAKNIQYF
j_call: TRBJ1-1; v_call: TRBV4-1; clone_size: few; cdr3_length: 19; d_call: .; cdr3_nt: TGCGCCAGCAGCCAAGAAATTACGACCGCAGGACTGGGATCAACTGAAGCTTTCTTT; cdr3_aa: CASSQEITTAGLGSTEAFF
j_call: TRBJ1-1; v_call: TRBV4-2; clone_size: .; cdr3_length: 16; d_call: .; cdr3_nt: TGTGCCAGCAGCCCTGCCCCCGCCGAACTCGGGGCTGAAGCTTTCTTT; cdr3_aa: CASSPAPAELGAEAFF
j_call: TRBJ2-7; v_call: TRBV7-6; clone_size: .; cdr3_length: 15; d_call: .; cdr3_nt: TGTGCCAGCAGCTTAGGTGCTCCCTTCTACAATGAGCAGTACTTC; cdr3_aa: CASSLGAPFYNEQYF
j_call: TRBJ2-1; v_call: TRBV7-2; clone_size: few; cdr3_length: 15; d_call: .; cdr3_nt: TGTGCCAGCAGCGTCGCCTTTGCTCTCCAGATTGAGCAGTTCTTC; cdr3_aa: CASSVAFALQIEQFF
j_call: TRBJ1-2; v_call: TRBV20-1; clone_size: many; cdr3_length: 14; d_call: .; cdr3_nt: TGCAGTGCCTCCCCCGAGGCGGGTAACTATGGCTACACCTTC; cdr3_aa: CSASPEAGNYGYTF
j_call: TRBJ1-2; v_call: TRBV21-1; clone_size: few; cdr3_length: 14; d_call: .; cdr3_nt: TGTGCCAGCAGCAAAGCGCGGGACATCTATGGCTACACCTTC; cdr3_aa: CASSKARDIYGYTF
j_call: TRBJ1-1; v_call: TRBV5-1; clone_size: .; cdr3_length: 17; d_call: TRBD1; cdr3_nt: TGCGCCAGCAGCTTGGGCCCCGCCAGGGGGCAGGACACTGAAGCTTTCTTT; cdr3_aa: CASSLGPARGQDTEAFF
j_call: TRBJ2-7; v_call: TRBV5-1; clone_size: few; cdr3_length: 16; d_call: .; cdr3_nt: TGCGCCAGCAGCTTGCGATCTGATAGGACCCACAATGAGCAGTACTTC; cdr3_aa: CASSLRSDRTHNEQYF
j_call: TRBJ2-5; v_call: TRBV7-9; clone_size: few; cdr3_length: 12; d_call: .; cdr3_nt: TGTGCCAGCAGCCCCCACGCAGAGACCCAGTACTTC; cdr3_aa: CASSPHAETQYF